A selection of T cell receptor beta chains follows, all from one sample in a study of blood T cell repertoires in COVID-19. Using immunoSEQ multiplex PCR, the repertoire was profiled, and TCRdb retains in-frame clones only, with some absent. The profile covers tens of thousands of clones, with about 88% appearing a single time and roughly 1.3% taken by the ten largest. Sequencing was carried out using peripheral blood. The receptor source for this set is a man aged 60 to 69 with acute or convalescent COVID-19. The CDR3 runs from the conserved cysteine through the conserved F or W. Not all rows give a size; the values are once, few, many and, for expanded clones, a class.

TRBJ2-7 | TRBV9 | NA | CASSGETLYEQYF
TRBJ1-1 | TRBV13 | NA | CASSTYSEPHF
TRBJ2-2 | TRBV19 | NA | CASSIDRQLANTGELFF
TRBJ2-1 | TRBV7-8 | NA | CASSGTSGLTYNEQFF
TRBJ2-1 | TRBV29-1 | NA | CSVPFQSRINEQFF
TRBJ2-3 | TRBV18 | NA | CASSPGADTQYF
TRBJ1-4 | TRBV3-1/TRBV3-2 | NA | CASSSSWATNEKLFF
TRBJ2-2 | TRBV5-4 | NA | CASSFGLAGDVGELFF
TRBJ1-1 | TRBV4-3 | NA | CASSQEEGLTTEAFF
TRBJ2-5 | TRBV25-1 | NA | CASSERLAETQYF
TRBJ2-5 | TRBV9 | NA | CASSPGTSAVETQYF
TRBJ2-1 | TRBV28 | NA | CASRLFRGGEGFNEQFF
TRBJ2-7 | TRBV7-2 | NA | CASSPDAGGNYEQYF
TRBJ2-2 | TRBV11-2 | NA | CASSSAWALTGELFF
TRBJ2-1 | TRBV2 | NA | CAKTVYNEQFF
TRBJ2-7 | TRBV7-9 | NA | CASSLNFVRSYEQYF
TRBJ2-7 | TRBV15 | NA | CATSRVSGSEQYF
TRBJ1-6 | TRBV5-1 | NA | CASSLGGSESPLHF
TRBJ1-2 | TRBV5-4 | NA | CASRIGTGTPSGYTF
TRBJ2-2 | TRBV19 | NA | CASSLGLAGGRITGELFF
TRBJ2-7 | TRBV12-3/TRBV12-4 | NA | CASSLDSRYEQYF
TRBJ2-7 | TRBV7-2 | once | CASSPTRGGYEQYF
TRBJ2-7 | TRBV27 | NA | CASRNIAGAGEQYF
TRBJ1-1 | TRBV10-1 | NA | CASSAWRQGEAFF
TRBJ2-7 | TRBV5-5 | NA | CASSRSGDSSYEQYF
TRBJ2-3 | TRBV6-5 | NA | CASGPGASTDTQYF
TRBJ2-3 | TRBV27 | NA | CASSLKTAASTDTQYF
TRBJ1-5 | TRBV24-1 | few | CATSGSPGANQPQHF
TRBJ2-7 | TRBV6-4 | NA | CASSTSVQYF
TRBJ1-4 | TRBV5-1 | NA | CASSFQGVEKLFF
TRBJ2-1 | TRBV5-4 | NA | CASSLGSWQGMDEQFF
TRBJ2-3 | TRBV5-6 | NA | CASSLAGSTDTQYF
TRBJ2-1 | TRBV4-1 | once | CASSQTASGYNEQFF
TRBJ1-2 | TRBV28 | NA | CASRLPTLGYGYTF
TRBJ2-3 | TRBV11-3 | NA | CASSLGGPTDTQYF
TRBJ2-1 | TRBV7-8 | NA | CASSPGLAGELEQFF
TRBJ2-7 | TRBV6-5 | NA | CASSYPRGGSYEQYF
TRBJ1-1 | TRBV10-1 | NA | CASSGGTGTEAFF
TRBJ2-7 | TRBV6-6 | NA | CASSKTSGTSSYEQYF
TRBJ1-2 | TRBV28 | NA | CASSFSPRNGYTF
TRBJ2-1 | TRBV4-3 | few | CASSQELFEGQGPYNEQFF
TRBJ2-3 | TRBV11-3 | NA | CASSSTGGGRAVDTQYF
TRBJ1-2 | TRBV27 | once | CASSLSTGTYGYTF
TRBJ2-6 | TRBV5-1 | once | CASSLAGTEDLRDSGANVLTF
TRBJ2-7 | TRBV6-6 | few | CASSHGLAGGSSYEQYF
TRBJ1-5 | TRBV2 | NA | CASSASGSNQPQHF
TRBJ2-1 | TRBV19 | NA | CATTSSTSGRVSYNEQFF
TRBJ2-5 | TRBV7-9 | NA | CASSSWTGQMAQYF
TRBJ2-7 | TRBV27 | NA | CASGRSPGAPLLTGGRSYEQYF
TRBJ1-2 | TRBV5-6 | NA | CASSAGSRVRGYTF
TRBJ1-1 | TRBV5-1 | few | CASSLEQLNTEAFF
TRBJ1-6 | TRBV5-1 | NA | CASSSGDRGRGSPLHF
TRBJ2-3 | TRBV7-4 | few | CASSFQGLADTQYF
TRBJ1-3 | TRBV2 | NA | CASSVQGSRNTIYF
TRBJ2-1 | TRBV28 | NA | CASSFRASGRRSYNEQFF
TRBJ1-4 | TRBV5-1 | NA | CASSWGDSTEKLFF
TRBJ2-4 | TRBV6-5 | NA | CASSYSIGAAKNIQYF